The 25 T cell receptor beta chains presented below share a single source sample, sequenced in a study of neurological immune-mediated disorders. TCRdb fed the 5' RACE reads into MiXCR, producing one record per CDR3 protein. The sample carries over 30,000 distinct CDR3 sequences, about 13% recorded once. The time point denotes: longitudinal time-point 2. The sample was PBMCs. The source of these receptors is a woman aged 40 to 55 in good health.

This clonotype was picked up many times. The gene calls are TRBV4-3 and TRBJ2-2; D is uncertain. CDR1 LGHNA and CDR2 YSLEER come from the germline V gene. Trimming removed 0 bases at V and 0 bases at J, with 11 bases between. This CDR3 has 17 residues. As DNA, the CDR3 is TGCGCCAGCAGCCAAGATTTCGGAAACGCGAACACCGGGGAGCTGTTTTTT. Its protein is CASSQDFGNANTGELFF.

The sample holds many counts of this clonotype. This sequence joins TRBV20-1 and TRBJ1-3; possible D gene TRBD1, 6 bases. V dropped 0 bases and J dropped 4 bases, with 10 bases sitting between them. Germline CDR1 is DFQATT and CDR2 is SNEGSKA (reference sequence). This CDR3 is 14 amino acids long. The DNA of the CDR3 is TGCAGTGCTAGAGACGACAGGACCGGAAACACCATATATTTT. Amino acids: CSARDDRTGNTIYF.

This clonotype was observed at least ten times. The gene calls are TRBV20-1 and TRBJ2-7, with 7 bases identical to TRBD2. The V gene end was trimmed by 2 bases and the J gene end by 3 bases; junction bases not matched to a gene: 4. The CDR3 contains 13 residues. CDR1 is DFQATT, CDR2 SNEGSKA, per germline (reference sequence). The CDR3 is CSARRREFYEQYF. In DNA form, the CDR3 reads TGCAGTGCTAGAAGGCGGGAGTTCTACGAGCAGTACTTC.

This clonotype came up many times. V usage is TRBV15 and J usage is TRBJ2-7; 8 bases align to TRBD1. Per the germline V gene, CDR1 is LNHNV and CDR2 is YYDKDF (reference sequence). The CDR3 contains 12 residues. V gave up 5 bases and J gave up 5 bases; unmatched junction bases: 2. CDR3 coding DNA: TGTGCCACCAGCGGACAGGGTCACGAGCAGTACTTC. The encoded protein is CATSGQGHEQYF.

This clonotype was seen only a few times. The genes are TRBV5-1 and TRBJ2-2; possible D gene TRBD2, 6 bases. This CDR3 contains 15 residues. In germline, CDR1 is SGHRS, CDR2 YFSETQ. The germline V and J ends were trimmed by 4 bases and 4 bases, with 14 bases remaining between them. The CDR3 DNA reads as TGCGCCAGCAGCCAAAGACTAGTTCCCACCGGGGAGCTGTTTTTT. Amino acid sequence: CASSQRLVPTGELFF.

This clonotype was observed many times. This chain uses TRBV20-1 with TRBJ2-3, with 8 nucleotides matching TRBD1. Germline values: CDR1 DFQATT, CDR2 SNEGSKA (reference sequence). Trimming cost V 6 bases and J 5 bases; bases outside gene matches: 7. This CDR3 has 13 amino acids. The CDR3: CSASRTGIDTQYF. Here the CDR3 DNA reads TGCAGTGCGTCCCGGACAGGGATAGATACGCAGTATTTT.

By share, this clonotype counts as medium-sized. The V and J genes are TRBV21-1 and TRBJ2-1; TRBD1, the table's D call, was not compared with the DNA. TRBV21-1 is a documented pseudogene. The CDR3 covers 14 residues. For the CDR3, the DNA is TGTGCCAGCAGCATCATGGGGCCCGGGATTGAGCAGTTCTTC. It is translated as CASSIMGPGIEQFF.

This clonotype was recorded many times. The chain uses TRBV9 and TRBJ2-1; TRBD2 aligns across 10 bases. Germline CDR1 SGDLS, CDR2 YYNGEE. The CDR3 spans 13 residues. The V gene end was trimmed by 4 bases and the J gene end by 10 bases; junction bases not matched to a gene: 5. In DNA, the CDR3 is TGTGCCAGCAGCACCACACTAGCGGGGGAGCAGTTCTTC. This encodes CASSTTLAGEQFF.

This clonotype was recorded at least ten times. The gene calls are TRBV6-5 and TRBJ2-1; the match to TRBD2 covers 11 bases. The V segment lost 6 bases and the J segment 4 bases; nucleotides outside the gene matches: 8. The CDR3 is 16 amino acids. CDR1 is MNHEY, CDR2 SVGAGI, per germline. CDR3 in amino acids: CASRPGGTSGYNEQFF. The DNA for the CDR3 is TGTGCCAGCAGGCCGGGGGGGACTAGCGGATACAATGAGCAGTTCTTC.

The chain combines TRBV5-1 with TRBJ2-3; 10 bases line up with TRBD1. This CDR3 contains 15 residues. Germline assignment: CDR1 SGHRS and CDR2 YFSETQ. Trimming took 0 bases from V and 4 from J; bases not matched to a gene: 2. The CDR3 loop is CASSLGDRGADTQYF. The CDR3 DNA follows: TGCGCCAGCAGCTTGGGGGACAGGGGCGCAGATACGCAGTATTTT.

This clonotype has a count of ten or more. The chain has TRBV27 and TRBJ1-1; D is possibly TRBD1 (6 bases). The CDR3 runs to 15 residues. V lost 7 bases and J lost 4, with 19 bases in between. Germline loops: CDR1 MNHEY, CDR2 SMNVEV (reference sequence). The CDR3 sequence: CASKAKGDRGTEAFF. For the CDR3, the DNA is TGTGCCAGCAAAGCAAAGGGGGATAGGGGCACTGAAGCTTTCTTT.

This clonotype appeared many times. This chain links TRBV25-1 with TRBJ1-2; unclear D gene. The CDR3 loop spans 15 amino acids. V was pared by 4 bases and J by 5 bases, with 17 bases between. The germline V gene encodes CDR1 MGHDK and CDR2 SYGVNS. The CDR3 DNA reads TGTGCCAGCAGTGCCCCAGGTTTCTCTAGATATGGCTACACCTTC. Its translation is CASSAPGFSRYGYTF.

In its sample, this clonotype was seen many times. CDR3 protein: CASTLSGYSYNEQFF. In DNA, the CDR3 is TGTGCCAGCACCCTTAGCGGGTACTCCTACAATGAGCAGTTCTTC. The chain links TRBV27 to TRBJ2-1; 7 bases fit TRBD2. V gave up 7 bases and J gave up 0 bases; unmatched junction bases: 6. This CDR3 is built from 15 residues. Germline assignment: CDR1 MNHEY and CDR2 SMNVEV (reference sequence).

This clonotype was recorded at least ten times. The chain uses TRBV6-1 and TRBJ1-3; D uncertain. The CDR3 is 13 amino acids. Per germline, CDR1 MNHNS and CDR2 SASEGT. V was cut by 10 bases and J by 1 base, with 11 bases left in between. The chain's CDR3 is CAIRIVSGNTIYF. The CDR3 DNA follows: TGTGCCATCAGAATAGTTTCTGGAAACACCATATATTTT.

Many counts were recorded for this clonotype. The rearrangement uses TRBV6-4 and TRBJ2-2; the D gene is possibly TRBD1 (5 bases). The CDR3 has 14 residues. In germline, CDR1 is MRHNA, CDR2 SNTAGT. V gave up 6 bases and J gave up 1 base, with 9 bases separating them. The CDR3 DNA is TGTGCCAGCAGCGCCGACAGGAACACCGGGGAGCTGTTTTTT. Translated: CASSADRNTGELFF.

This clonotype occurred many times. The chain recombines TRBV12-3 or TRBV12-4 with TRBJ1-4, with TRBD1 matching 9 bases. V trimming: 3 bases; J trimming: 7 bases; junction bases outside the gene matches: 6. The CDR3 extends over 15 amino acids. CDR3 bases: TGTGCCAGCAGTTTTCGACAGGGGGGAAGTGAAAAACTGTTTTTT. Translation: CASSFRQGGSEKLFF.

This clonotype was seen repeatedly, ten times or more. The V gene is TRBV6-5, the J gene TRBJ2-7, with TRBD2 identical over 9 bases. Losses at the gene ends were 4 bases for V and 3 bases for J; bases not matched to a gene: 7. This CDR3 has 15 amino acids. Germline CDR1 reads MNHEY; CDR2 reads SVGAGI. The CDR3 loop reads CASSSYAGGRYEQYF. The CDR3, as DNA: TGTGCCAGCAGTTCCTACGCGGGAGGGCGCTACGAGCAGTACTTC.

With regard to this clonotype: A single base separates this from a much larger clone, so it may be a read error. The chain joins TRBV6-2 or TRBV6-3 to TRBJ2-1; TRBD2 aligns across 8 bases. Germline-derived CDR1 and CDR2 are MNHEY and SVGEGT. The CDR3 runs to 16 residues. CDR3 in amino acids: CANSPRGVAGYNEQFF. The CDR3 DNA reads as TGTGCCAACAGTCCTCGGGGGGTAGCGGGGTACAATGAGCAGTTCTTC.

This clonotype has a count of ten or more. The CDR3: CASSPQRGTEAFF. The CDR3 DNA reads TGTGCCAGCAGTCCACAGCGGGGCACTGAAGCTTTCTTT. The V gene is TRBV6-5, the J gene TRBJ1-1; D not certain. V lost 5 bases, J lost 4 bases, and 11 bases lay in between. Germline assignment: CDR1 MNHEY and CDR2 SVGAGI. The CDR3 sequence is 13 residues long.

This clonotype was detected once. At one of its ends the junction is not consistent with the germline gene, which may arise from a read error. The chain carries TRBV6-5 and TRBJ1-5; D is unresolved. This CDR3 comprises 12 residues. Germline loops: CDR1 MNHEY, CDR2 SVGAGI. The CDR3: CDSGILDQPQHF. The CDR3 nucleotides read TGTGACAGCGGAATCCTCGATCAGCCCCAGCATTTT.

Of note for this clonotype: The junction and the germline gene differ at one end; a read error may be behind it. The chain is built from TRBV7-2 and TRBJ1-1; D possibly corresponds to TRBD1 (6 bases). CDR3 length: 16 amino acids. Germline lookup yields CDR1 SGHTA and CDR2 FQGNSA. The CDR3 spells CASSSRAGAENTEAFF. In DNA, the CDR3 is TGTGCCAGCAGCTCCCGGGCGGGGGCGGAGAACACTGAGGCTTTCTTT.

This clonotype was seen at least ten times. V usage is TRBV12-3 or TRBV12-4 and J usage is TRBJ1-1, with TRBD1 identical over 7 bases. Trimming cost V 3 bases and J 1 base; bases outside gene matches: 2. The CDR3 is 14 residues long. In DNA form, the CDR3 reads TGTGCCAGCAGTTTCGGACAGGCGAACACTGAAGCTTTCTTT. Protein: CASSFGQANTEAFF.

This clonotype was counted at least ten times. The chain has TRBV7-9 and TRBJ2-2, with D unclear. The CDR3 runs 12 residues. V lost 6 bases and J 8 bases, leaving 10 bases between the germline ends. Per the germline V gene, CDR1 is SEHNR and CDR2 is FQNEAQ (reference sequence). This chain's CDR3 is CASRLHGGELFF. The DNA of the CDR3 is TGTGCCAGCAGGCTTCATGGGGGGGAGCTGTTTTTT.

CDR3 nucleotide sequence: TGTGCCACCAGCAGAGATAGGGCCCGGGGTCTCCAGCATTTT. Translating it yields CATSRDRARGLQHF. The gene calls are TRBV15 and TRBJ1-5; no definite D call. The CDR3 covers 14 residues. The germline V gene has CDR1 LNHNV and CDR2 YYDKDF (reference sequence). The V end lost 0 bases, the J end lost 12 bases, and 15 bases lay between the germline ends.

The genes are TRBV20-1 and TRBJ1-4; D unclear. The CDR3 spans 14 residues. The germline V gene encodes CDR1 DFQATT and CDR2 SNEGSKA (reference sequence). V was clipped by 7 bases and J by 0 bases, with 12 bases between them. Here the CDR3 reads CSVIRPATNEKLFF. The CDR3 bases are TGCAGTGTGATACGTCCCGCAACTAATGAAAAACTGTTTTTT.